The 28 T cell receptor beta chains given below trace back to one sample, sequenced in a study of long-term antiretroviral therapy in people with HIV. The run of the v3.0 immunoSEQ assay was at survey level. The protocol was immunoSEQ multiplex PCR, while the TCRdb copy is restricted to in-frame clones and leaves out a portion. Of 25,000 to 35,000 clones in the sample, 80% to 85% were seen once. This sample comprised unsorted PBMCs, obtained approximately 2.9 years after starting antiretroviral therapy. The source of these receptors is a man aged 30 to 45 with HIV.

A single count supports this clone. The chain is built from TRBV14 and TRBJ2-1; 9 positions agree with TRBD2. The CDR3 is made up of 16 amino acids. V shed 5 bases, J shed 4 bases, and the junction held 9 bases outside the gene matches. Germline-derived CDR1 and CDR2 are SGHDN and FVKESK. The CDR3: CASSAVGAGGYNEQFF. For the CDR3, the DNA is TGTGCCAGCAGCGCGGTAGGAGCGGGGGGTTACAATGAGCAGTTCTTC.

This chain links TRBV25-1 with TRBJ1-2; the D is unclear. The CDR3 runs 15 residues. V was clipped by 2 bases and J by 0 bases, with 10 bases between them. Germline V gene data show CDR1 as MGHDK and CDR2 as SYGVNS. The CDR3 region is CASSESGRANYGYTF. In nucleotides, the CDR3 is TGTGCCAGCAGTGAAAGCGGTAGGGCTAACTATGGCTACACCTTC.

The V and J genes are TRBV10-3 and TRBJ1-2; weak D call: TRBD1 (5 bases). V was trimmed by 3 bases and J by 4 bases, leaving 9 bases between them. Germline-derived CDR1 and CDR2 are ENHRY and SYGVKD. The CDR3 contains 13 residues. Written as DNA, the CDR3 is TGTGCCATCAGTGATACAGGATTCTATGGCTACACCTTC. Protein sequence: CAISDTGFYGYTF.

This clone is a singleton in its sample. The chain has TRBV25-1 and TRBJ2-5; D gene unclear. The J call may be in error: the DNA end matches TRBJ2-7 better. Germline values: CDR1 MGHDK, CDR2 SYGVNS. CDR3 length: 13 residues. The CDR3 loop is CASSSSHAYEQYF. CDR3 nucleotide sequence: TGTGCCAGCAGTTCCTCCCACGCCTACGAGCAGTACTTC.

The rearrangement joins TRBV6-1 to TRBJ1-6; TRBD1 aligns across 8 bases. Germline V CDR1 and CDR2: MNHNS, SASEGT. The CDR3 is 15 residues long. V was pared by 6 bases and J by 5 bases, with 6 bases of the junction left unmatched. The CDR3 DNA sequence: TGTGCCAGCAGCCGGGGACAGGCAAATAATTCACCCCTCCACTTT. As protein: CASSRGQANNSPLHF.

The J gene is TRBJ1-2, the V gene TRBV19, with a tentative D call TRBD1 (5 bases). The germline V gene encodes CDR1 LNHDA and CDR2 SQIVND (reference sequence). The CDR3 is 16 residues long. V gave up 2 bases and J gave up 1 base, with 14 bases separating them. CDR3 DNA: TGTGCCAGTAGTATACTGCAGACAGAGATTAACTATGGCTACACCTTC. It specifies CASSILQTEINYGYTF.

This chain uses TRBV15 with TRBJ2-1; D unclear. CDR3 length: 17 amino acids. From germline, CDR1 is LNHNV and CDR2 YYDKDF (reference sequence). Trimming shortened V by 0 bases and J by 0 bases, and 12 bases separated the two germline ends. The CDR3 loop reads CATSRETHASSYNEQFF. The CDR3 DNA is TGTGCCACCAGCAGAGAGACCCACGCGAGCTCCTACAATGAGCAGTTCTTC.

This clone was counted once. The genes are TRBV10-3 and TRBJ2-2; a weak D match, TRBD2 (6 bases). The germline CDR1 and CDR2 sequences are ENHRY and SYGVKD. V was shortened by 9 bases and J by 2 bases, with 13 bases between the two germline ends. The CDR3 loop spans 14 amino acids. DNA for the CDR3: TGTGCCATTCAGACTAGTGGTAACACCGGGGAGCTGTTTTTT. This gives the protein CAIQTSGNTGELFF.

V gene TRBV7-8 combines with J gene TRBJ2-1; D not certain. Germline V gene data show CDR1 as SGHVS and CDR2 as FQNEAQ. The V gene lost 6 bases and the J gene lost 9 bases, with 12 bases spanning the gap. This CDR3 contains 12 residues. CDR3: CASRSPVGEQFF. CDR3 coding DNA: TGTGCCAGCAGGTCGCCGGTGGGTGAGCAGTTCTTC.

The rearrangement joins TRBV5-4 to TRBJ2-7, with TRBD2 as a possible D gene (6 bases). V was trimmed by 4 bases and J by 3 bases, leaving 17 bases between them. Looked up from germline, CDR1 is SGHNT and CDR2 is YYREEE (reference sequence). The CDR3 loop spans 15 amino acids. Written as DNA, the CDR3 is TGTGCCAGCAGCAGAAAGTCGGGCGGGGTCTACGAGCAGTACTTC. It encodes CASSRKSGGVYEQYF.

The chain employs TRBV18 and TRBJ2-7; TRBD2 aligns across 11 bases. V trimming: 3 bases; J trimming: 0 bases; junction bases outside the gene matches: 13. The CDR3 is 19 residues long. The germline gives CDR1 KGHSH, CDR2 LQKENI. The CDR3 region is CASSPLAGGKKVSSYEQYF. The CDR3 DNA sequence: TGTGCCAGCTCACCGCTAGCGGGAGGCAAAAAGGTGAGCTCCTACGAGCAGTACTTC.

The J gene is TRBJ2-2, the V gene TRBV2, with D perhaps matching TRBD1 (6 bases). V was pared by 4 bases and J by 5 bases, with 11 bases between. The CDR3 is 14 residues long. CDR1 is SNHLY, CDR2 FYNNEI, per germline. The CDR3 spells CASSVTGHTGELFF. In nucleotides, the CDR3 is TGTGCCAGCAGTGTAACAGGGCATACCGGGGAGCTGTTTTTT.

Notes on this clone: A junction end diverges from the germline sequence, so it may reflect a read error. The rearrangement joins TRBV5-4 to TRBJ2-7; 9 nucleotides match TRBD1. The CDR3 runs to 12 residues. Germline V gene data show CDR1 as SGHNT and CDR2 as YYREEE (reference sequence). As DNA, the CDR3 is TGTGCCAGCAGCTTGACAGGACAGGGGCGATCCTTC. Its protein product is CASSLTGQGRSF. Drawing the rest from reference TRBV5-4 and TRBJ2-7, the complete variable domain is ETGVTQSPTHLIKTRGQQVTLRCSSQSGHNTVSWYQQALGQGPQFIFQYYREEENGRGNFPPRFSGLQFPNYSSELNVNALELDDSALYLCASSLTGQGRSFGPGTRLTVT.

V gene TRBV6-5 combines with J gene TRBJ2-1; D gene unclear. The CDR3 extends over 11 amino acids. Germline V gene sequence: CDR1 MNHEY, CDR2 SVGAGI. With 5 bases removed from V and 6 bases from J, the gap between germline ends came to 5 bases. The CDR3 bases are TGTGCCAGCAGTGAACCCAATGAGCAGTTCTTC. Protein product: CASSEPNEQFF.

The CDR3 loop is CASSYQGAFGNTIYF. CDR3 sequence (DNA): TGTGCCAGCAGTTACCAGGGGGCGTTCGGAAACACCATATATTTT. The chain is built from TRBV6-6 and TRBJ1-3, with 8 positions matching TRBD1. Trimming at V came to 2 bases and at J to 4 bases, leaving 4 bases not matched to a gene. Germline V lookup: CDR1 MNHNY, CDR2 SVGAGI (reference sequence). The CDR3 is 15 amino acids.

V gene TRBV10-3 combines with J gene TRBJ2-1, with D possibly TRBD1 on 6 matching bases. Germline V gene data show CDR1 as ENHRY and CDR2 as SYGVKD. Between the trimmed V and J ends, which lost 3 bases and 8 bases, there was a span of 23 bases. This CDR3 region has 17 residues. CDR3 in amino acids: CAISEFMGSPKGDEQFF. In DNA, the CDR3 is TGTGCCATCAGTGAATTCATGGGATCACCAAAGGGGGATGAGCAGTTCTTC.

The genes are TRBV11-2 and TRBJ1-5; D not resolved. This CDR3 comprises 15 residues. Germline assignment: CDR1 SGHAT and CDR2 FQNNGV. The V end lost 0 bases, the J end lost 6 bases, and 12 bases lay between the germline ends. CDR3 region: CASSLEAGEGQPQHF. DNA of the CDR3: TGTGCCAGCAGCTTAGAAGCTGGGGAGGGTCAGCCCCAGCATTTT.

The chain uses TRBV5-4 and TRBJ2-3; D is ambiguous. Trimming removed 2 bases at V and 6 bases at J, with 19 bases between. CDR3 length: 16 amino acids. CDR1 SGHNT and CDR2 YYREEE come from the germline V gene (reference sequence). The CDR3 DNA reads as TGTGCCAGCAGCTTAGCCGTGGAGTCCCTCCGGGATACGCAGTATTTT. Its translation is CASSLAVESLRDTQYF.

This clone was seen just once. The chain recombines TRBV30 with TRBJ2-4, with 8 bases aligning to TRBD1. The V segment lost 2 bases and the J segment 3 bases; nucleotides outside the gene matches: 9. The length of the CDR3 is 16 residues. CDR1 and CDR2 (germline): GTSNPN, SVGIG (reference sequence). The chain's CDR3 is CAWSKRDRSIKNIQYF. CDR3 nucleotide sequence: TGTGCCTGGAGTAAGAGGGACAGGTCGATCAAAAACATTCAGTACTTC.

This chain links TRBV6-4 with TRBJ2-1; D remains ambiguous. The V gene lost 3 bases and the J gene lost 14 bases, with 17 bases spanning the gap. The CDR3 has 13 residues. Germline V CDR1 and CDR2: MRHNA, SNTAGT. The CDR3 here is CASSEEMVSPKFF. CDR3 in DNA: TGTGCCAGCAGTGAGGAGATGGTTTCACCTAAGTTCTTC.

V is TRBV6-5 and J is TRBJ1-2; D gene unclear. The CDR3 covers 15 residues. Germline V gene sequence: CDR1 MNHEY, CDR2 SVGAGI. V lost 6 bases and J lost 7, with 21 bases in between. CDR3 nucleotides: TGTGCCAGCAGCCCGGGTTTAGGTCCTGTGGGTGGCTACACCTTC. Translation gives CASSPGLGPVGGYTF.

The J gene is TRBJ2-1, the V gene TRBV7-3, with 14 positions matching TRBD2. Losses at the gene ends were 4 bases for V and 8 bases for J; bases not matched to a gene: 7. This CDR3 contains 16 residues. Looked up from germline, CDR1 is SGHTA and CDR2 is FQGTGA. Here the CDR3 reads CASSSPTSGGAHEQFF. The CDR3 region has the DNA TGTGCCAGCAGCTCCCCGACTAGCGGGGGGGCCCATGAGCAGTTCTTC.

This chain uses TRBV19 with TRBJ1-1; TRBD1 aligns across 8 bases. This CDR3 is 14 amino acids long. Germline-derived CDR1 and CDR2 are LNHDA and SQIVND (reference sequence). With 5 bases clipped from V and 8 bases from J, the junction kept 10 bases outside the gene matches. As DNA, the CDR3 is TGTGCCAGTAGTGTCCGGGACAGGAGGCTGGAAGCTTTCTTT. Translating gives CASSVRDRRLEAFF. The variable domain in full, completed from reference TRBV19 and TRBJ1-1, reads DGGITQSPKYLFRKEGQNVTLSCEQNLNHDAMYWYRQDPGQGLRLIYYSQIVNDFQKGDIAEGYSVSREKKESFPLTVTSAQKNPTAFYLCASSVRDRRLEAFFGQGTRLTVV.

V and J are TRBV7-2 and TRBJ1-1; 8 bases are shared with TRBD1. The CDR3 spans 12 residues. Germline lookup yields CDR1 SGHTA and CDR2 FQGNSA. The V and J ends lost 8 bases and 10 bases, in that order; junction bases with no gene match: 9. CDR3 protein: CASGDRRERAFF. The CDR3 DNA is TGTGCCAGCGGGGACAGGAGGGAGCGAGCTTTCTTT.

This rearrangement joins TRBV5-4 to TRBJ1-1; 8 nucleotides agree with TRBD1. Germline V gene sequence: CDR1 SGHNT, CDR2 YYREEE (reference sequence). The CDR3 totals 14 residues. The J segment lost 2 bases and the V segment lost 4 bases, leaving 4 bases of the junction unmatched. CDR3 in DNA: TGTGCCAGCAGCCCCGGGACAGGTAACACTGAAGCTTTCTTT. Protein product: CASSPGTGNTEAFF.

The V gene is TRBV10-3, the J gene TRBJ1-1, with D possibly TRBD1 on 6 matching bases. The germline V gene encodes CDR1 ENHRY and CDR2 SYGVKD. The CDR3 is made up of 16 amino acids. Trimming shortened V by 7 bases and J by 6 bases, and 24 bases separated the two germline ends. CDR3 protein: CAIKGGQGSGASEAFF. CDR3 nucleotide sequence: TGTGCCATCAAGGGGGGCCAGGGGTCGGGTGCCTCTGAAGCTTTCTTT.

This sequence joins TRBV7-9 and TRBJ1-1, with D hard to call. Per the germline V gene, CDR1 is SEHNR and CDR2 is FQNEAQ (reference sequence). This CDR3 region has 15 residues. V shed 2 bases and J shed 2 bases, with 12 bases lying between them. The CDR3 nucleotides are TGTGCCAGCAGCTTAAGGGCGGGAGACAACACTGAAGCTTTCTTT. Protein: CASSLRAGDNTEAFF.

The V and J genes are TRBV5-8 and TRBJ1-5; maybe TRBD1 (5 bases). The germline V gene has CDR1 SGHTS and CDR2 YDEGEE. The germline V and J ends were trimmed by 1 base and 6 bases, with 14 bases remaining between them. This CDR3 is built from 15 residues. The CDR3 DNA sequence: TGTGCCAGCAGCTTGTGGGGGGGTTCGGGTCAGCCCCAGCATTTT. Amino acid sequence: CASSLWGGSGQPQHF.